The entry below describes one TCR beta chain. Sequenced by immunoSEQ multiplex PCR; TCRdb stores in-frame clones only, minus some. The data show around 340,000 clones, with 80% to 90% seen just once and around 7.5% held by the top ten. In Seattle, patients joined the study during active infection and were tracked longitudinally. CDR3 length: 12 amino acids. Germline CDR1 and CDR2: MGHDK and SYGVNS. Trimming shortened V by 4 bases and J by 4 bases, and 7 bases separated the two germline ends. The sample comes from a study of blood T cell repertoires in COVID-19. Study context: T cells, B-cell-depleted T cells, or PBMCs supplied cDNA or gDNA.

The clonotype comes from a woman aged 55-69 years with COVID-19, enrolled during active disease. The sequencing sample was made of peripheral blood. The V call is TRBV25-1, the J call TRBJ1-2; TRBD1 might be the D (6 bases). The CDR3 nucleotides are TGTGCCAGCAGTGGGACAGTCTATGGCTACACCTTC. Protein sequence: CASSGTVYGYTF.